This T cell receptor beta chain came from a study of blood T cell repertoires in COVID-19. This CDR3 spans 13 amino acids. V lost 1 base to trimming and J lost 4 bases, with 7 bases between them. CDR1 and CDR2 (germline): SEHNR, FQNEAQ (reference sequence). The method was immunoSEQ multiplex PCR; TCRdb's version includes in-frame clones alone and lacks a portion of them. Counted here are some 120,000 clones, 83% occurring once; the ten biggest clones make up 5.9%. The rearrangement joins TRBV7-9 to TRBJ1-1; a possible D gene is TRBD1 (5 bases). The source is a man older than 75 with active or convalescent COVID-19. Sequenced material: peripheral blood. The CDR3 loop is CASSLETVTEAFF. The CDR3 DNA is TGTGCCAGCAGCTTAGAGACAGTCACTGAAGCTTTCTTT.